The clone carrying this TCR beta chain has more than one count but fewer than ten. Other DNA sequences of this sample code for an identical CDR3. Libraries were prepared by immunoSEQ multiplex PCR; TCRdb keeps only in-frame clonotypes and omits some of them. The profile shows roughly 220,000 clones, 86% of them singletons. Trimming stripped 1 base from V and 5 bases from J, with 11 bases between. The CDR3 has 14 amino acids. Germline V gene lookup returns CDR1 SGHDN and CDR2 FVKESK. The data were taken from a study of blood T cell repertoires in COVID-19. This clonotype originated in a woman between 35 and 50 years old with acute COVID-19. The J gene is TRBJ1-1, the V gene TRBV14; a weak D match, TRBD1 (5 bases). Sequencing input: PBMCs or T cells enriched from blood (not recorded which). CDR3 loop: CASSQVSGRTEAFF. The DNA for the CDR3 is TGTGCCAGCAGCCAAGTCTCAGGGCGGACTGAAGCTTTCTTT.